What follows are 32 T cell receptor beta chains derived from one specimen sequenced in a study of naive and memory T cell subsets. The beta constant-region primer was an equimolar mix of two oligonucleotides covering TRBC1 and TRBC2. TCRdb used MiXCR to reprocess the UMI-ligation and nested PCR reads, holding one entry per CDR3 protein. The table lists roughly 140,000 distinct CDR3 sequences, over 15% of them singletons. Sequencing was performed on naive CD4+ T cells from blood. The receptors come from a human donor in good health.

V usage is TRBV7-2 and J usage is TRBJ1-5; D remains ambiguous. V was clipped by 1 base and J by 6 bases, with 13 bases between them. CDR1 SGHTA and CDR2 FQGNSA come from the germline V gene. The CDR3 covers 15 residues. The CDR3 spells CASSLGGHAIQPQHF. The CDR3 nucleotides are TGTGCCAGCAGCTTAGGAGGCCACGCGATTCAGCCCCAGCATTTT.

This chain joins TRBV20-1 and TRBJ2-5, with D unresolved. Trimming took off 6 bases at V and 0 bases at J, with 11 bases between the two ends. CDR1 and CDR2 (germline): DFQATT, SNEGSKA (reference sequence). This CDR3 region has 13 residues. The CDR3: CSASGSYQETQYF. The CDR3 DNA reads TGCAGTGCCTCCGGATCTTACCAAGAGACCCAGTACTTC.

The chain employs TRBV3-1 and TRBJ2-7, with D unresolved. Per the germline V gene, CDR1 is LGHDT and CDR2 is YNNKEL (reference sequence). The CDR3 loop spans 13 amino acids. V gave up 1 base and J gave up 4 bases, with 8 bases separating them. CDR3 sequence (DNA): TGTGCCAGCAGCCAAGGAGTCGGTTACGAGCAGTACTTC. Protein sequence: CASSQGVGYEQYF.

The genes are TRBV20-1 and TRBJ2-5; weak D call: TRBD2 (5 bases). Trimming shortened V by 7 bases and J by 4 bases, and 10 bases separated the two germline ends. CDR3 length: 11 residues. Germline CDR1 reads DFQATT; CDR2 reads SNEGSKA (reference sequence). The CDR3 loop is CSGRHGETQYF. DNA for the CDR3: TGCAGTGGGAGGCATGGAGAGACCCAGTACTTC.

This chain connects TRBV27 to TRBJ2-2; tentative D call: TRBD2 (5 bases). V was clipped by 2 bases and J by 4 bases, with 11 bases between them. The germline V gene has CDR1 MNHEY and CDR2 SMNVEV (reference sequence). The CDR3 has 15 amino acids. The CDR3 coding sequence is TGTGCCAGCAGTTTAGCGGGTCAAGCCACCGGGGAGCTGTTTTTT. Translation gives CASSLAGQATGELFF.

This clonotype occurred a few times. V gene TRBV29-1 combines with J gene TRBJ2-5; 11 bases are shared with TRBD2. This CDR3 has 14 residues. V dropped 6 bases and J dropped 0; count of bases not matched to a gene: 3. CDR1 is SQVTM, CDR2 ANQGSEA, per germline. DNA for the CDR3: TGCAGCGTCACGGGACTAGCGGACCAAGAGACCCAGTACTTC. Translated: CSVTGLADQETQYF.

This clonotype was counted between two and nine times. This chain links TRBV5-1 with TRBJ2-1; no firm D call. This CDR3 comprises 14 residues. V lost 3 bases and J 7 bases, leaving 14 bases between the germline ends. CDR1 SGHRS and CDR2 YFSETQ come from the germline V gene. CDR3 amino acids: CASSSLMTENEQFF. The CDR3 coding sequence is TGCGCCAGCAGCTCCCTCATGACTGAGAATGAGCAGTTCTTC.

This clonotype came up a few times. The genes are TRBV29-1 and TRBJ1-1; 10 bases align to TRBD1. V lost 6 bases, J lost 9 bases, and 10 bases stayed unmatched. Germline V gene sequence: CDR1 SQVTM, CDR2 ANQGSEA. This CDR3 comprises 13 residues. CDR3 amino acids: CSVRGQGLVQAFF. CDR3 coding DNA: TGCAGCGTGAGGGGACAGGGGCTTGTACAAGCTTTCTTT.

This clonotype was recorded only once. CDR3: CASSYDPPGGYTF. The CDR3 bases are TGCGCCAGCAGTTATGACCCCCCGGGCGGCTACACCTTC. This chain links TRBV5-1 with TRBJ1-2; D remains unclear. The CDR3 is 13 residues long. CDR1 and CDR2 (germline): SGHRS, YFSETQ. Between the trimmed V and J ends, which lost 5 bases and 8 bases, there was a span of 16 bases.

The V gene is TRBV2, the J gene TRBJ2-3, with D possibly TRBD2 on 5 matching bases. Germline V CDR1 and CDR2: SNHLY, FYNNEI. The CDR3 is made up of 14 amino acids. Trimming shortened V by 0 bases and J by 4 bases, and 8 bases separated the two germline ends. CDR3 in amino acids: CASSEASGSDTQYF. CDR3 bases: TGTGCCAGCAGTGAAGCTTCGGGATCAGATACGCAGTATTTT.

This chain joins TRBV20-1 and TRBJ2-7; D is possibly TRBD2 (6 bases). The germline CDR1 and CDR2 sequences are DFQATT and SNEGSKA (reference sequence). The CDR3 is made up of 11 amino acids. The V end was cut by 2 bases, the J end by 5 bases, with 7 bases between. The CDR3 is CSARWGDEQYF. Here the CDR3 DNA reads TGCAGTGCTAGATGGGGGGACGAGCAGTACTTC.

This clonotype appeared a few times. The gene calls are TRBV7-2 and TRBJ1-2; D unclear. Germline CDR1 reads SGHTA; CDR2 reads FQGNSA. The CDR3 extends over 14 amino acids. V dropped 2 bases and J dropped 3 bases, with 10 bases sitting between them. CDR3 bases: TGTGCCAGCAGCTTATCCGATTCCTACTATGGCTACACCTTC. Its protein product is CASSLSDSYYGYTF.

This clonotype occurred many times. V gene TRBV24-1 combines with J gene TRBJ2-1; 7 nucleotides agree with TRBD2. V lost 4 bases, J lost 4 bases, and 9 bases stayed unmatched. Germline V CDR1 and CDR2: KGHDR, SFDVKD. The CDR3 sequence is 16 residues long. CDR3 in DNA: TGTGCCACCAGTGACCGTAGCGGGTATGAGTACAATGAGCAGTTCTTC. Amino acids: CATSDRSGYEYNEQFF.

The chain has TRBV19 and TRBJ2-7; possible D gene TRBD2, 6 bases. The germline CDR1 and CDR2 sequences are LNHDA and SQIVND (reference sequence). The CDR3 runs 14 residues. Trimming took 5 bases from V and 6 from J, leaving 17 bases between them. In DNA form, the CDR3 reads TGTGCCAGTAGTTTGGAGGGCGAAACGGGCGAGCAGTACTTC. This translates into CASSLEGETGEQYF.

In its sample, this clonotype was seen a few times. The chain has TRBV5-6 and TRBJ2-7; 11 bases align to TRBD2. J lost 6 bases, V lost 1 base, and 12 bases had no gene match. In germline, CDR1 is SGHDT, CDR2 YYEEEE. CDR3 length: 17 residues. The CDR3 loop is CASSLPGLAGGPGEQYF. CDR3 sequence (DNA): TGTGCCAGCAGCTTGCCCGGACTAGCGGGTGGCCCCGGCGAGCAGTACTTC.

This clonotype was picked up many times. The rearrangement joins TRBV5-1 to TRBJ2-5; 8 nucleotides match TRBD1. With 2 bases clipped from V and 4 bases from J, the junction kept 4 bases outside the gene matches. The CDR3 totals 14 residues. CDR1 is SGHRS, CDR2 YFSETQ, per germline. Written as DNA, the CDR3 is TGCGCCAGCAGCTTAGACAGGGGAGCAGAGACCCAGTACTTC. Amino acid sequence: CASSLDRGAETQYF.

This clonotype has a count of ten or more. The chain uses TRBV12-3 or TRBV12-4 and TRBJ2-3; perhaps TRBD2 as D (5 bases). V dropped 5 bases and J dropped 4 bases, with 16 bases sitting between them. The CDR3 extends over 15 amino acids. As DNA, the CDR3 is TGTGCCAGCAGTACAAACGGGGTTGTAGCAGATACGCAGTATTTT. Its protein product is CASSTNGVVADTQYF.

This clonotype has just a few counts. V gene TRBV15 combines with J gene TRBJ2-1; 10 nucleotides line up with TRBD2. The V and J ends lost 0 bases and 7 bases, in that order; junction bases with no gene match: 6. In germline, CDR1 is LNHNV, CDR2 YYDKDF (reference sequence). The CDR3 length is 16 residues. This CDR3 reads CATSRDLAGVRNEQFF. The CDR3 nucleotides are TGTGCCACCAGCAGAGATCTAGCGGGAGTTAGGAATGAGCAGTTCTTC.

This clonotype was observed a few times. The J gene is TRBJ2-7, the V gene TRBV6-5; a weak D match, TRBD1 (6 bases). Germline V gene data show CDR1 as MNHEY and CDR2 as SVGAGI. The CDR3 loop spans 14 amino acids. V was pared by 7 bases and J by 7 bases, with 20 bases between. CDR3 nucleotides: TGTGCCAGCACCTGGGGGCCTAGTGGCGGAGAGCAGTACTTC. Residues: CASTWGPSGGEQYF.

This clonotype was detected only a few times. CDR3 residues: CATSDPTGTGYGYTF. CDR3 coding DNA: TGTGCCACCAGTGATCCCACCGGGACAGGTTATGGCTACACCTTC. The chain recombines TRBV24-1 with TRBJ1-2; 8 bases map to TRBD1. The CDR3 spans 15 residues. V was clipped by 3 bases and J by 5 bases; unmatched bases: 7. From germline, CDR1 is KGHDR and CDR2 SFDVKD.

A few counts support this clonotype. The chain joins TRBV6-6 to TRBJ1-2; perhaps TRBD1 as D (6 bases). V lost 5 bases and J 5 bases, leaving 21 bases between the germline ends. Germline CDR1 and CDR2: MNHNY and SVGAGI (reference sequence). CDR3 length: 16 amino acids. Here the CDR3 DNA reads TGTGCCAGCAGTCCCCCGTCCGGGCAGGGGCGATATGGCTACACCTTC. This sequence encodes CASSPPSGQGRYGYTF.

This clonotype was found a few times. The chain has TRBV5-8 and TRBJ2-3; D perhaps matches TRBD1 (5 bases). Deletions cut 2 bases from V and 3 bases from J, with 13 bases between. The germline gives CDR1 SGHTS, CDR2 YDEGEE. CDR3 length: 15 residues. The chain's CDR3 is CASSLGVLRTDTQYF. CDR3 coding DNA: TGTGCCAGCAGCTTAGGGGTATTGAGGACAGATACGCAGTATTTT.

The chain carries TRBV20-1 and TRBJ2-7; D unclear. The CDR3 loop spans 14 amino acids. Germline V gives CDR1 DFQATT, CDR2 SNEGSKA (reference sequence). V lost 3 bases, J lost 3 bases, and 15 bases lay in between. In nucleotides, the CDR3 is TGCAGTGCTAGTGACGGTAGAAGGAACTACGAGCAGTACTTC. The encoded protein is CSASDGRRNYEQYF.

V usage is TRBV3-1 and J usage is TRBJ1-1, with D uncertain. This CDR3 has 14 residues. V was clipped by 10 bases and J by 4 bases, with 19 bases between them. Germline V gives CDR1 LGHDT, CDR2 YNNKEL (reference sequence). This chain's CDR3 is CATKPSAYLTEAFF. CDR3 bases: TGTGCCACAAAACCAAGTGCGTATCTCACTGAAGCTTTCTTT.

The chain combines TRBV29-1 with TRBJ1-1; possible D gene TRBD1, 5 bases. Trimming cost V 7 bases and J 0 bases, with 9 bases left between them. CDR1 is SQVTM and CDR2 is ANQGSEA in the germline V gene. There are 12 residues in the CDR3. Here the CDR3 reads CSAGQLNTEAFF. The CDR3 bases are TGCAGCGCAGGACAATTGAACACTGAAGCTTTCTTT.

The chain links TRBV11-2 to TRBJ2-1; D gene unclear. Germline V CDR1 and CDR2: SGHAT, FQNNGV. This CDR3 is built from 16 residues. V was cut by 5 bases and J by 2 bases, with 16 bases left in between. CDR3 in DNA: TGTGCCAGCAGCAAAATCGGGCAGAACCCCTACAATGAGCAGTTCTTC. This gives the protein CASSKIGQNPYNEQFF. The variable domain in full, completed from reference TRBV11-2 and TRBJ2-1, reads EAGVAQSPRYKIIEKRQSVAFWCNPISGHATLYWYQQILGQGPKLLIQFQNNGVVDDSQLPKDRFSAERLKGVDSTLKIQPAKLEDSAVYLCASSKIGQNPYNEQFFGPGTRLTVL.

In its sample, this clonotype was seen a few times. V and J are TRBV2 and TRBJ2-4; maybe TRBD2 (6 bases). CDR1 SNHLY and CDR2 FYNNEI come from the germline V gene. Between the trimmed V and J ends, which lost 7 bases and 8 bases, there was a span of 9 bases. This CDR3 spans 11 amino acids. The CDR3 loop is CASNGGHIQYF. The CDR3 DNA is TGTGCCAGCAATGGAGGGCACATTCAGTACTTC.

The V gene is TRBV20-1, the J gene TRBJ1-2; D may be TRBD1 (6 bases). Deletions cut 3 bases from V and 5 bases from J, with 13 bases between. Germline loops: CDR1 DFQATT, CDR2 SNEGSKA (reference sequence). CDR3 length: 13 amino acids. CDR3 nucleotide sequence: TGCAGTGCTAGCCCGGTTACAGGGTATGGCTACACCTTC. Protein sequence: CSASPVTGYGYTF.

This chain connects TRBV16 to TRBJ2-5; 10 positions agree with TRBD2. Losses at the gene ends were 4 bases for V and 4 bases for J; bases not matched to a gene: 12. This CDR3 contains 17 residues. The germline gives CDR1 KGHSY, CDR2 FQNENV. The CDR3 region is CASSRRGTSVGGETQYF. CDR3 nucleotides: TGTGCCAGCAGCCGCCGAGGGACTAGCGTTGGGGGAGAGACCCAGTACTTC. Complete variable domain (other parts from reference TRBV16 and TRBJ2-5): GEEVAQTPKHLVRGEGQKAKLYCAPIKGHSYVFWYQQVLKNEFKFLISFQNENVFDETGMPKERFSAKCLPNSPCSLEIQATKLEDSAVYFCASSRRGTSVGGETQYFGPGTRLLVL.

This chain uses TRBV19 with TRBJ2-1; no firm D call. V was shortened by 5 bases and J by 4 bases, with 15 bases between the two germline ends. Germline V gives CDR1 LNHDA, CDR2 SQIVND (reference sequence). The CDR3 consists of 15 residues. The CDR3 region is CASSPTPAGYNEQFF. CDR3 coding DNA: TGTGCCAGTAGTCCCACACCCGCCGGGTACAATGAGCAGTTCTTC.

This clonotype was picked up a small number of times. This sequence joins TRBV10-3 and TRBJ1-3; D ambiguous. This CDR3 spans 16 amino acids. Trimming removed 4 bases from V and 2 bases from J, with 15 bases in between. CDR1 is ENHRY and CDR2 is SYGVKD in the germline V gene. CDR3 nucleotide sequence: TGTGCCATCAGTGGAGGACCGGGGAACGCTGGAAACACCATATATTTT. This encodes CAISGGPGNAGNTIYF.

The V gene is TRBV6-6, the J gene TRBJ1-4; 9 bases align to TRBD1. The trim removed 11 bases at V and 5 bases at J, leaving 6 bases unmatched. Germline V gene sequence: CDR1 MNHNY, CDR2 SVGAGI (reference sequence). CDR3 size: 13 residues. CDR3 amino acids: CASSGTGNEKLFF. CDR3 DNA sequence: TGTGCCTCCTCCGGGACAGGGAATGAAAAACTGTTTTTT.